The 29 T cell receptor beta chains presented below share a single source sample, sequenced in a study of regulatory T cells in long-lasting Graves disease. Assembly of TCR beta libraries relied on iRepertoire HTBI primers together with Arm-PCR of CDR3 regions. TCRdb re-analysed the multiplex PCR reads in MiXCR, keeping a single row per CDR3 protein. The sample records 550,000 to 650,000 distinct CDR3 sequences, more than 15% being singletons. Regarding time point: newly diagnosed GD, antithyroid drugs for less than 3 months. Researchers made the TCR library from RNA that was extracted from PBMCs. These data also featured in a second study, about T cells in Graves' hyperthyroidism and ophthalmopathy.

Sequenced here: peripheral blood mononuclear cells (PBMCs), sampled at new diagnosis, from a patient treated with antithyroid drugs. All receptors derive from a man aged 18-30 years with Graves disease.

This clonotype occurred a few times. The V gene is TRBV20-1, the J gene TRBJ1-5; D not resolved. Trimming cost V 0 bases and J 2 bases, with 11 bases left between them. CDR1 and CDR2 (germline): DFQATT, SNEGSKA (reference sequence). CDR3 length equals 15 residues. CDR3 sequence: CSARDDGSGNQPQHF. The CDR3 DNA is TGCAGTGCTAGAGATGATGGTTCTGGCAATCAGCCCCAGCATTTT.

The chain links TRBV6-1 to TRBJ1-1, with D possibly being TRBD1 (6 bases). This CDR3 contains 17 residues. Germline CDR1 is MNHNS and CDR2 is SASEGT. V was clipped by 1 base and J by 1 base, with 16 bases between them. CDR3 residues: CASSEEQGVGANTEAFF. DNA for the CDR3: TGTGCCAGCAGTGAAGAACAGGGTGTTGGGGCGAACACTGAAGCTTTCTTT.

This clonotype has only one observation. A single base separates this from a much larger clone, so it may be a read error. The chain links TRBV3-1 to TRBJ2-1; weak D call: TRBD2 (5 bases). The V and J ends lost 0 bases and 10 bases respectively, with 13 bases between them. Germline V lookup: CDR1 LGHDT, CDR2 YNNKEL (reference sequence). The CDR3 extends over 14 amino acids. The CDR3 is CASSQDLSDYEQFF. The CDR3 DNA reads TGTGCCAGCAGCCAAGATTTGAGTGACTACGAGCAGTTCTTC.

This clonotype was observed many times. This chain connects TRBV12-3 or TRBV12-4 to TRBJ2-1, with D possibly being TRBD1 (6 bases). This CDR3 contains 13 residues. Deletions cut 2 bases from V and 6 bases from J, with 8 bases between. CDR3 loop: CASSLNRVNEQFF. Written as DNA, the CDR3 is TGTGCCAGCAGTTTAAACAGGGTCAATGAGCAGTTCTTC.

This clonotype was counted many times. The chain joins TRBV30 to TRBJ1-1; no clear D gene. Germline V lookup: CDR1 GTSNPN, CDR2 SVGIG (reference sequence). V gave up 4 bases and J gave up 0 bases, with 18 bases separating them. The CDR3 consists of 16 residues. The CDR3 nucleotides read TGTGCCTGGAATACAAAGGAGGTTGCGGTGAACACTGAAGCTTTCTTT. It specifies CAWNTKEVAVNTEAFF.

J is TRBJ2-1 and V is TRBV5-6, with 8 bases identical to TRBD2. Germline trimming cut 3 bases from V and 6 bases from J; bases unmatched to any gene: 8. The germline gives CDR1 SGHDT, CDR2 YYEEEE. The CDR3 loop spans 15 amino acids. DNA for the CDR3: TGTGCCAGCAGCTCGCGGGGGGCGCAAAGCAATGAGCAGTTCTTC. Its translation is CASSSRGAQSNEQFF.

Worth noting for this clonotype: A much larger clone sits a single nucleotide away, making a read error possible. This chain uses TRBV13 with TRBJ2-3, with D tentatively TRBD2 (6 bases). The DNA matches TRBJ2-7 better at its end, which makes the J call doubtful. Germline V gene data show CDR1 as PRHDT and CDR2 as FYEKMQ (reference sequence). The CDR3 has 13 residues. This CDR3 is CASSQRAFYEQYF. CDR3 DNA: TGTGCCAGCTCCCAGCGGGCCTTCTACGAGCAGTACTTC.

The CDR3 bases are TGTGCCAGCAGTGAAGCGCTGGGCAGGGGAAAAAACATTCAGTACTTC. It translates to CASSEALGRGKNIQYF. V and J are TRBV2 and TRBJ2-4; tentative D call: TRBD1 (6 bases). The CDR3 has 16 amino acids. CDR1 SNHLY and CDR2 FYNNEI come from the germline V gene. V lost 0 bases and J 4 bases, leaving 13 bases between the germline ends.

This clonotype has a count of ten or more. This chain joins TRBV28 and TRBJ2-5; D perhaps matches TRBD2 (6 bases). V was clipped by 6 bases and J by 2 bases, with 16 bases between them. This CDR3 contains 15 residues. CDR1 and CDR2 from the germline V gene are MDHEN and SYDVKM. The chain's CDR3 is CASSGGAPSQETQYF. The CDR3 DNA reads as TGTGCCAGCAGCGGGGGTGCACCTTCTCAAGAGACCCAGTACTTC. Looking up the rest from reference TRBV28 and TRBJ2-5 gives the full variable domain: DVKVTQSSRYLVKRTGEKVFLECVQDMDHENMFWYRQDPGLGLRLIYFSYDVKMKEKGDIPEGYSVSREKKERFSLILESASTNQTSMYLCASSGGAPSQETQYFGPGTRLLVL.

Only a few counts were recorded for this clonotype. The CDR3 spells CASSFQPYEQYF. Here the CDR3 DNA reads TGTGCCAGCAGCTTCCAACCCTACGAGCAGTACTTC. V and J are TRBV5-6 and TRBJ2-7; D call uncertain. The V gene lost 2 bases and the J gene lost 2 bases, with 5 bases spanning the gap. The germline V gene encodes CDR1 SGHDT and CDR2 YYEEEE. This CDR3 is built from 12 residues.

The rearrangement links TRBV29-1 to TRBJ2-7; 9 nucleotides line up with TRBD1. J was trimmed by 1 base and V by 7 bases; bases with no gene match: 5. The CDR3 contains 13 residues. CDR1 and CDR2 from the germline V gene are SQVTM and ANQGSEA. The CDR3 nucleotides read TGCAGCGCCACAGGGGGCTCATCCTACGAGCAGTACTTC. Its protein is CSATGGSSYEQYF.

This clonotype was found many times. The chain has TRBV15 and TRBJ2-7, with no clear D. CDR3 length: 12 amino acids. Trimming took 5 bases from V and 0 from J, leaving 5 bases between them. CDR1 is LNHNV, CDR2 YYDKDF, per germline (reference sequence). Here the CDR3 DNA reads TGTGCCACCAGCTACAACTCCTACGAGCAGTACTTC. Translating gives CATSYNSYEQYF.

This clonotype was counted only a few times. The gene calls are TRBV20-1 and TRBJ1-6, with 8 positions matching TRBD1. The germline V gene has CDR1 DFQATT and CDR2 SNEGSKA (reference sequence). The CDR3 contains 14 residues. V dropped 5 bases and J dropped 8; count of bases not matched to a gene: 8. CDR3 in DNA: TGCAGTGCTCCGCGGACAGGGCGGGATTCACCCCTCCACTTT. Protein product: CSAPRTGRDSPLHF.

The V and J genes are TRBV27 and TRBJ1-5; D ambiguous. Trimming stripped 6 bases from V and 1 base from J, with 13 bases between. The germline gives CDR1 MNHEY, CDR2 SMNVEV (reference sequence). This CDR3 is 15 amino acids long. The CDR3 loop reads CASSPSAGSNQPQHF. The CDR3 coding sequence is TGTGCCAGCAGCCCCTCTGCGGGAAGCAATCAGCCCCAGCATTTT.

The chain couples TRBV12-3 or TRBV12-4 to TRBJ2-7, with 7 bases lining up with TRBD2. This CDR3 contains 14 residues. V trimming: 6 bases; J trimming: 6 bases; junction bases outside the gene matches: 11. DNA of the CDR3: TGTGCCAGCAGCTTGGGAGGGGAAACTCGCGAGCAGTACTTC. This codes for CASSLGGETREQYF.

This clonotype was seen many times. The chain couples TRBV7-2 to TRBJ1-1, with D perhaps TRBD1 (6 bases). The V gene's germline CDR1 is SGHTA and CDR2 FQGNSA. This CDR3 spans 13 amino acids. Trimming removed 8 bases from V and 6 bases from J, with 16 bases in between. The CDR3 sequence is CASFQGYVPEAFF. In DNA form, the CDR3 reads TGTGCCAGCTTTCAGGGGTACGTACCTGAAGCTTTCTTT.

This clonotype was seen more than once but under ten times. The chain joins TRBV6-4 to TRBJ1-5, with D maybe TRBD1 (5 bases). V dropped 3 bases and J dropped 3 bases, with 12 bases sitting between them. Germline V CDR1 and CDR2: MRHNA, SNTAGT. CDR3 length equals 15 residues. DNA for the CDR3: TGTGCCAGCAGTGATCTAGGACAAGACAATCAGCCCCAGCATTTT. Translating it yields CASSDLGQDNQPQHF.

This clonotype was seen repeatedly, ten times or more. CDR3 amino acids: CASSLAGYDYGYTF. In DNA, the CDR3 is TGCGCCAGCAGCTTGGCGGGGTACGACTATGGCTACACCTTC. The chain couples TRBV5-1 to TRBJ1-2, with D hard to call. The CDR3 covers 14 residues. V lost 0 bases to trimming and J lost 3 bases, with 9 bases between them. Germline CDR1 SGHRS, CDR2 YFSETQ.

This clonotype was counted ten times or more. The CDR3 loop is CASKPGQGSIYGYTF. In nucleotides, the CDR3 is TGTGCCAGCAAACCGGGACAGGGTAGTATCTATGGCTACACCTTC. The chain links TRBV2 to TRBJ1-2; 9 bases fit TRBD1. CDR1 is SNHLY and CDR2 is FYNNEI in the germline V gene. Germline trimming cut 7 bases from V and 4 bases from J; bases unmatched to any gene: 10. The CDR3 covers 15 residues.

This clonotype occurred a few times. The gene calls are TRBV7-3 and TRBJ2-1; D gene unclear. The CDR3 length is 13 residues. Germline CDR1 SGHTA, CDR2 FQGTGA. The germline V and J ends were trimmed by 1 base and 9 bases, with 10 bases remaining between them. CDR3 sequence reads: CASSLNTLGEQFF. The CDR3, as DNA: TGTGCCAGCAGCTTAAATACCCTTGGTGAGCAGTTCTTC.

CDR3 sequence (DNA): TGTGCCAGCACCCCCTCCGGGCAGTCAACCTACGAGCAGTACTTC. The encoded protein is CASTPSGQSTYEQYF. The chain uses TRBV27 and TRBJ2-7; unclear D gene. With 7 bases removed from V and 2 bases from J, the gap between germline ends came to 18 bases. Germline V gene data show CDR1 as MNHEY and CDR2 as SMNVEV (reference sequence). The CDR3 has 15 amino acids.

This clonotype was picked up many times. This chain links TRBV6-1 with TRBJ2-1, with a weak D call TRBD2 (6 bases). CDR1 and CDR2 (germline): MNHNS, SASEGT. V was trimmed by 7 bases and J by 4 bases, leaving 29 bases between them. The CDR3 is 19 amino acids. The CDR3 DNA reads as TGTGCCAGCATTGATACCGGCCAGGGAGGAGGTGGAACTTACAATGAGCAGTTCTTC. Protein sequence: CASIDTGQGGGGTYNEQFF.

The table lists this clonotype with many counts. This chain joins TRBV28 and TRBJ2-5; 8 bases are shared with TRBD2. This CDR3 spans 15 amino acids. CDR1 is MDHEN, CDR2 SYDVKM, per germline. Trimming took 4 bases from V and 5 from J; bases not matched to a gene: 9. CDR3 sequence (DNA): TGTGCCAGCAGTTCCCCTCGCGGGGGGCAGGAGACCCAGTACTTC. It codes for CASSSPRGGQETQYF.

This clonotype was picked up a small number of times. This rearrangement joins TRBV7-2 to TRBJ1-1; 8 nucleotides align to TRBD1. The CDR3 is made up of 15 amino acids. J was trimmed by 0 bases and V by 0 bases; bases with no gene match: 0. The germline gives CDR1 SGHTA, CDR2 FQGNSA. DNA of the CDR3: TGTGCCAGCAGCTTAGCACAGGGGGTGAACACTGAAGCTTTCTTT. As protein: CASSLAQGVNTEAFF.

This clonotype was counted only a few times. CDR3 nucleotides: TGTGCCAGCAGTGAAAAGCCAGGGGACAATTCACCCCTCCACTTT. Protein sequence: CASSEKPGDNSPLHF. The V gene is TRBV6-1, the J gene TRBJ1-6; possibly TRBD1 for D (6 bases). Trimming shortened V by 2 bases and J by 7 bases, and 12 bases separated the two germline ends. The CDR3 loop spans 15 amino acids. Germline V lookup: CDR1 MNHNS, CDR2 SASEGT.

This clonotype was detected many times. The chain links TRBV28 to TRBJ2-1, with 11 bases lining up with TRBD2. Trimming removed 5 bases from V and 7 bases from J; junction bases left unmatched: 7. Per germline, CDR1 MDHEN and CDR2 SYDVKM. This CDR3 region has 15 residues. This CDR3 is CASSPLAGGLNEQFF. The CDR3 DNA sequence: TGTGCCAGCAGTCCTCTAGCGGGAGGCCTAAATGAGCAGTTCTTC.

This clonotype was seen a handful of times. The chain has TRBV7-9 and TRBJ1-1; tentative D call: TRBD1 (6 bases). The CDR3 runs 16 residues. Deletions cut 1 base from V and 7 bases from J, with 19 bases between. Germline V gene data show CDR1 as SEHNR and CDR2 as FQNEAQ (reference sequence). The chain's CDR3 is CASSLGIQGLLSEAFF. DNA of the CDR3: TGTGCCAGCAGCTTAGGGATACAGGGCCTCCTCAGTGAAGCTTTCTTT.

CDR3 sequence: CSARIPASYNEQFF. In nucleotides, the CDR3 is TGCAGTGCTAGAATCCCAGCCTCCTACAATGAGCAGTTCTTC. The chain is built from TRBV20-1 and TRBJ2-1; D is ambiguous. V lost 2 bases, J lost 0 bases, and 8 bases lay in between. This CDR3 has 14 amino acids. The germline V gene has CDR1 DFQATT and CDR2 SNEGSKA (reference sequence).

This clonotype was seen ten or more times. V and J are TRBV7-9 and TRBJ1-2; D call uncertain. Trimming removed 5 bases from V and 8 bases from J, with 12 bases in between. CDR1 and CDR2 (germline): SEHNR, FQNEAQ (reference sequence). The CDR3 has 12 residues. In nucleotides, the CDR3 is TGTGCCAGCAGCCTGGAGAGCTTGGGCTACACCTTC. Protein product: CASSLESLGYTF.